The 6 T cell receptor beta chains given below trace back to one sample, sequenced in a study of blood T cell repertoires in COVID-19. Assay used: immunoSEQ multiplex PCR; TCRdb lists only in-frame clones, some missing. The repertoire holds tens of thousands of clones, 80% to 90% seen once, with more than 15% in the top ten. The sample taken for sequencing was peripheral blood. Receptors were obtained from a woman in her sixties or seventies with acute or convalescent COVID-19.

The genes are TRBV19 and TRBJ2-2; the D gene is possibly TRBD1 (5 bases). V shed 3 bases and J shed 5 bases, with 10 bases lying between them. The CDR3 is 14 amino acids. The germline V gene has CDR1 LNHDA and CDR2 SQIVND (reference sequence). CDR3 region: CASSITAGTGELFF. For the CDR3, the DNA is TGTGCCAGTAGTATCACGGCAGGGACCGGGGAGCTGTTTTTT.

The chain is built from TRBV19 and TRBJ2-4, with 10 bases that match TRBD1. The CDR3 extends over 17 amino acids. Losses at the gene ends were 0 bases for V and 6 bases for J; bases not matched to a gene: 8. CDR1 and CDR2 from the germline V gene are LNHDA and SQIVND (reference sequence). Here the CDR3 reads CASSIDPGTGAGNIQYF. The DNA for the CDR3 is TGTGCCAGTAGTATAGATCCCGGGACAGGGGCCGGAAACATTCAGTACTTC. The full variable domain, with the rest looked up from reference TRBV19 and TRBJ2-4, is DGGITQSPKYLFRKEGQNVTLSCEQNLNHDAMYWYRQDPGQGLRLIYYSQIVNDFQKGDIAEGYSVSREKKESFPLTVTSAQKNPTAFYLCASSIDPGTGAGNIQYFGAGTRLSVL.

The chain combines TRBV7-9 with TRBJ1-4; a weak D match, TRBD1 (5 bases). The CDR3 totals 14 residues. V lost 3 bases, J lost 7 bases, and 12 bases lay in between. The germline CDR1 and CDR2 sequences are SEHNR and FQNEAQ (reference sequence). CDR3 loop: CASSFGGGGEKLFF. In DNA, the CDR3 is TGTGCCAGCAGCTTCGGTGGGGGGGGTGAAAAACTGTTTTTT.

CDR3 bases: TGCGCCAGCAGCAGTGCCGGGACAGGGGGCTTTGGCTACACCTTC. It is translated as CASSSAGTGGFGYTF. The chain employs TRBV4-1 and TRBJ1-2, with TRBD1 matching over 12 bases. This CDR3 has 15 amino acids. The junction had 8 bases not matched to a gene; V was cut back by 5 bases and J by 7 bases. Germline loops: CDR1 MGHRA, CDR2 YSYEKL.

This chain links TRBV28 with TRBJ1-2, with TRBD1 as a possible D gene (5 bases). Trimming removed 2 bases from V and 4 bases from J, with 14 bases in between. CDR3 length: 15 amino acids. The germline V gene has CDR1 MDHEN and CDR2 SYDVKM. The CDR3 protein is CASSLNIDSFYGYTF. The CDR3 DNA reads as TGTGCCAGCAGTTTAAACATCGACAGTTTCTATGGCTACACCTTC.

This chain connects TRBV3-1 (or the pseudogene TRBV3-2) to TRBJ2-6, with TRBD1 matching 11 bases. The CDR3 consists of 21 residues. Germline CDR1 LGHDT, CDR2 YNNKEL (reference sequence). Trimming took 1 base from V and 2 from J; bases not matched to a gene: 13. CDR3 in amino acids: CASSQVPGKGQGGTGANVLTF. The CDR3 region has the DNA TGTGCCAGCAGCCAAGTTCCTGGAAAGGGACAGGGGGGAACTGGGGCCAACGTCCTGACTTTC.